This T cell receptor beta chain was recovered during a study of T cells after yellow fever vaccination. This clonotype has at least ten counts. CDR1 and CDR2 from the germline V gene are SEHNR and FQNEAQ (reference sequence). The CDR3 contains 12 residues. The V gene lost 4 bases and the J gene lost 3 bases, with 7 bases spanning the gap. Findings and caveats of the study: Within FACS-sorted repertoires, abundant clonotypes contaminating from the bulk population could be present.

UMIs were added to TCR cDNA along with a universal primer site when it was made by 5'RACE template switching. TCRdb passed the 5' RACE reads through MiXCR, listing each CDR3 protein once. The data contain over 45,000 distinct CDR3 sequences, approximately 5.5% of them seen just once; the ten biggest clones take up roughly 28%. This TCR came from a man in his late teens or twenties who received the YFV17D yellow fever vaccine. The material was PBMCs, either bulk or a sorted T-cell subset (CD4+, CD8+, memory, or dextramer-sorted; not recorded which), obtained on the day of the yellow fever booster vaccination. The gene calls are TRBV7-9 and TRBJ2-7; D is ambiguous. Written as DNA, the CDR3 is TGTGCCAGCAGCTCCGACGTCTACGAGCAGTACTTC. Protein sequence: CASSSDVYEQYF.